This is a list of T cell receptor beta chains from one sample in a study of regulatory T cells in long-lasting Graves disease. From the multiplex PCR reads, TCRdb called clonotypes with MiXCR, one entry per CDR3 protein. The data hold 400,000 to 450,000 distinct CDR3 sequences, with 23% observed a single time. The starting material was peripheral blood mononuclear cells (PBMCs), obtained when the disease was refractory, from a patient treated with antithyroid drugs. The receptors come from a female donor with Graves disease. The conserved cysteine and the conserved F or W are not part of the CDR3 here.

>TRBV29-1
SVVEGRYEQY
>TRBV5-1
ASSLGTSFISYEQY
>TRBV11-2
ASSRGDPGNTIY
>TRBV10-3
AISESQVTYEQY
>TRBV11-1
ASSESTSGRATGELF
>TRBV19
ASSPTGSGRTGELF
>TRBV10-3
AISEGVYQPQH
>TRBV30
AWKRDRTYEQY
>TRBV14
ASGTGSQETQY
>TRBV28
ASNSRWGGSNQPQH
>TRBV5-1
ASSYLGSSYEQY
>TRBV10-3
AISKTSGDYNEQF
>TRBV2
ASSVETANYGYT
>TRBV15
VTSTSRGDTGELF
>TRBV20-1
SANIRSGDQETQY